These 9 T cell receptor beta chains came from one sample sequenced in a study of T cells in Graves' hyperthyroidism and ophthalmopathy. TCR beta CDR3 sequences were amplified from RNA transcripts. An initial round of RT-PCR targeting the TCR CDR3 relied on the HTBI primer set. TCRdb ran MiXCR on the multiplex PCR reads and lists one entry per CDR3 protein. The repertoire consists of fewer than 250,000 distinct CDR3 sequences, with approximately 25% occurring once and the leading ten covering roughly 35%. The material sequenced was blood. The receptors here all came from a woman aged 40 to 50 with Graves' ophthalmopathy.

V is TRBV6-5 and J is TRBJ2-5; a possible D gene is TRBD1 (5 bases). V lost 0 bases and J lost 5, with 13 bases in between. CDR1 and CDR2 (germline): MNHEY, SVGAGI. The CDR3 loop spans 15 amino acids. The CDR3 region has the DNA TGTGCCAGCAGTTACTCGAAGGAAGGGGCCGAGACCCAGTACTTC. Residues: CASSYSKEGAETQYF.

The sample holds many counts of this clonotype. V usage is TRBV7-8 and J usage is TRBJ2-7, with 8 bases that match TRBD2. V lost 4 bases, J lost 3 bases, and 5 bases stayed unmatched. This CDR3 comprises 14 residues. The germline V gene encodes CDR1 SGHVS and CDR2 FQNEAQ. The CDR3 region is CASSSRSGSYEQYF. CDR3 DNA sequence: TGTGCCAGCAGCTCGAGGAGCGGGAGCTACGAGCAGTACTTC.

The J gene is TRBJ1-1, the V gene TRBV10-2; D is possibly TRBD1 (5 bases). The germline gives CDR1 WSHSY, CDR2 SAAADI. Deletions cut 7 bases from V and 1 base from J, with 10 bases between. The CDR3 loop spans 13 amino acids. In DNA form, the CDR3 reads TGCGCCAGCACTTGGGGGGAGAACACTGAAGCTTTCTTT. Translating gives CASTWGENTEAFF.

This clonotype was found many times. The chain joins TRBV6-5 to TRBJ1-2, with a tentative D call TRBD1 (5 bases). The CDR3 runs 14 residues. From germline, CDR1 is MNHEY and CDR2 SVGAGI. V was cut by 7 bases and J by 6 bases, with 18 bases left in between. CDR3 sequence: CASTPAVGVNGYTF. CDR3 nucleotide sequence: TGTGCCAGCACCCCCGCGGTAGGGGTGAATGGCTACACCTTC.

At least ten counts were recorded for this clonotype. CDR3 residues: CASSRTSGREVYEQYF. CDR3 DNA: TGTGCCAGCAGTCGGACTAGCGGGAGGGAGGTCTACGAGCAGTACTTC. The rearrangement uses TRBV28 and TRBJ2-7; 15 bases align to TRBD2. The CDR3 runs 16 residues. Per the germline V gene, CDR1 is MDHEN and CDR2 is SYDVKM. The J segment lost 3 bases and the V segment lost 5 bases, leaving 5 bases of the junction unmatched. The full variable domain, in which reference TRBV28 and TRBJ2-7 provide the parts outside the CDR3, is DVKVTQSSRYLVKRTGEKVFLECVQDMDHENMFWYRQDPGLGLRLIYFSYDVKMKEKGDIPEGYSVSREKKERFSLILESASTNQTSMYLCASSRTSGREVYEQYFGPGTRLTVT.

The V and J genes are TRBV6-5 and TRBJ2-7; possible D gene TRBD2, 5 bases. The V gene lost 2 bases and the J gene lost 5 bases, with 10 bases spanning the gap. CDR1 is MNHEY and CDR2 is SVGAGI in the germline V gene. The CDR3 consists of 13 residues. This CDR3 is CASSYRLSDEQYF. DNA of the CDR3: TGTGCCAGCAGTTACAGGCTTAGCGACGAGCAGTACTTC.

This clonotype was found a few times. V and J are TRBV12-3 or TRBV12-4 and TRBJ2-7, with D unresolved. V was clipped by 3 bases and J by 6 bases, with 15 bases between them. This CDR3 has 14 amino acids. CDR3 amino acids: CASSFGSLGGEQYF. The DNA for the CDR3 is TGTGCCAGCAGTTTCGGCAGCCTGGGTGGCGAGCAGTACTTC.

The rearrangement links TRBV6-1 to TRBJ1-1; no reliable D call. CDR1 is MNHNS, CDR2 SASEGT, per germline. This CDR3 has 13 amino acids. Trimming cost V 7 bases and J 0 bases, with 9 bases left between them. CDR3 in DNA: TGTGCCAGCACTAAGTACATGAACACTGAAGCTTTCTTT. Encoded protein: CASTKYMNTEAFF.

In its sample, this clonotype was seen a few times. Given a much more abundant clone one base away, this may be a read error. J is TRBJ2-2 and V is TRBV2, with TRBD1 as a possible D gene (6 bases). Germline V gives CDR1 SNHLY, CDR2 FYNNEI. V lost 11 bases to trimming and J lost 3 bases, with 16 bases between them. The CDR3 runs 14 residues. The CDR3 bases are TGTGCCGGGTGGGGACACACGGACACCGGGGAGCTGTTTTTT. Encoded protein: CAGWGHTDTGELFF.